This T cell receptor (beta chain) was documented in a study of T cell responses to AZD1222 COVID-19 vaccine. Findings and limits, study-wide: Baseline seropositives among AZD1222 recipients totaled only six or seven. The study sampled repertoires only after the peak T cell response. Donors in the cohort were predominantly white British and more often female, and clonal diversity was possibly underestimated. Unmutated regions of variants are reportedly targeted by nearly half of spike-specific TCRs.

Only a few counts were recorded for this clone. Its target is unknown. Trimming removed 3 bases at V and 10 bases at J, with 7 bases between. Germline CDR1 is DFQATT and CDR2 is SNEGSKA (reference sequence). There are 10 residues in the CDR3. Clones were read by immunoSEQ multiplex PCR, and TCRdb kept only the in-frame ones, dropping some. The sample consists of 120,000 to 150,000 clones, roughly 90% of them appearing once. This chain joins TRBV20-1 and TRBJ2-1; D unresolved. This specimen consisted of peripheral blood, obtained 28 days after the second dose of the MenACWY control vaccine. This receptor was taken from an adult who received the MenACWY meningococcal vaccine as a control. The CDR3 region is CSARVSEQFF. In DNA, the CDR3 is TGCAGTGCTAGGGTGTCAGAGCAGTTCTTC.